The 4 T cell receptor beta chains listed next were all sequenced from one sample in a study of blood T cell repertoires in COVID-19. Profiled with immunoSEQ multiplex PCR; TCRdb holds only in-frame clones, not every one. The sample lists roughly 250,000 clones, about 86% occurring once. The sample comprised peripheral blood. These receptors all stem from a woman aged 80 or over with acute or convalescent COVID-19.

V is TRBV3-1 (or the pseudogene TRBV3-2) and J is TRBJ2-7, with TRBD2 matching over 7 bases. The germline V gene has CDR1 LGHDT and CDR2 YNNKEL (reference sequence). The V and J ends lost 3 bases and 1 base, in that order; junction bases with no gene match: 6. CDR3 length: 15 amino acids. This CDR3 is CASSHWGGGSYEQYF. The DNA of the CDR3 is TGTGCCAGCAGCCATTGGGGCGGGGGTTCCTACGAGCAGTACTTC.

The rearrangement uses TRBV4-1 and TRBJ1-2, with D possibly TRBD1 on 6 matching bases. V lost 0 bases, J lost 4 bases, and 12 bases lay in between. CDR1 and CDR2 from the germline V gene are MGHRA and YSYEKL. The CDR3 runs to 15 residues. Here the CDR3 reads CASSQDRSRGYGYTF. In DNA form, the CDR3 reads TGCGCCAGCAGCCAAGATAGGTCCAGGGGCTATGGCTACACCTTC.

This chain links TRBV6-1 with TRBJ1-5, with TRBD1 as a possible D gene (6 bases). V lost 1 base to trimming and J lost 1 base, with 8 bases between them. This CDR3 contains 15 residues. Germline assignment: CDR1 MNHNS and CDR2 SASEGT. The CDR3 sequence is CASSEGDMSNQPQHF. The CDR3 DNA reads TGTGCCAGCAGTGAAGGGGACATGAGCAATCAGCCCCAGCATTTT.

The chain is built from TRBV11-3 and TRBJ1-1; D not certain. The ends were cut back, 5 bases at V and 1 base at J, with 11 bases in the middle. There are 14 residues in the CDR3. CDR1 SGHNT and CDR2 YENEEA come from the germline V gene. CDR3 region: CASSLTGGNTEAFF. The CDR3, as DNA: TGTGCCAGCAGCCTCACGGGTGGGAACACTGAAGCTTTCTTT.